The sample holds a few counts of the clone carrying this TCR beta chain. This entry is derived from a study of blood T cell repertoires in COVID-19. Study-wide background: There were acute and convalescent COVID-19 samples, and they came from the United States, Italy and Spain.

V dropped 4 bases and J dropped 2; count of bases not matched to a gene: 6. CDR3 length equals 14 residues. CDR1 and CDR2 (germline): SGHNT, YYREEE (reference sequence). The table came from immunoSEQ multiplex PCR; TCRdb's copy has only in-frame clones and leaves some out. This sample carries approximately 97,000 clones, around nine tenths of them seen once, and the ten largest clones take 2% to 2.5%. Material: peripheral blood. This chain uses TRBV5-4 with TRBJ2-7; 7 bases fit TRBD1. This clonotype was sampled from a man over 45 with active COVID-19. The CDR3 protein is CASSPGGSTYEQYF. For the CDR3, the DNA is TGTGCCAGCAGCCCAGGGGGATCCACCTACGAGCAGTACTTC. Using reference TRBV5-4 and TRBJ2-7 for the parts outside the CDR3, the full variable domain is ETGVTQSPTHLIKTRGQQVTLRCSSQSGHNTVSWYQQALGQGPQFIFQYYREEENGRGNFPPRFSGLQFPNYSSELNVNALELDDSALYLCASSPGGSTYEQYFGPGTRLTVT.